This TCR beta chain was captured in a study of CD4 T cells in relation to SARS-CoV-2 and coronaviruses (dated by TCRdb to about 2021). Turning to the overall study: HLA restriction was mapped for shared crossreactive spike epitopes using patient-derived lymphoblastoid cell lines. A different TCR-beta assay, based on Illumina, was used to sequence expansion assays from other donors in the study. The Adaptive Biotechnologies TCR-sequencing kit was used to sequence samples from three pre-COVID donors and the naive versus memory experiments, while other data came from Illumina-based sequencing. Memory CD4+ T cell crossreactivity between SARS-CoV-2 and common cold coronavirus spike proteins was assessed at the TCR clonotype level in the study.

General findings and caveats noted by the study authors: Small numbers of patients and of tested TCRs limited the study. Sequencing naive versus memory cells indicated that the assay picks up memory recall responses, not primary responses primed during culture. Because the crossreactivity analysis focused on spike protein, crossreactivity against other viral proteins was not assessed. No donor contributed both pre-pandemic and post-infection samples, which limited tracing the source of pre-existing responses. Crossreactive clones showed significantly weaker SARS-CoV-2-driven expansion than monoreactive clones, consistent with antigenic imprinting. Around 65% of donors had memory CD4+ clonotypes that crossrecognized SARS-CoV-2 and at least one common cold coronavirus spike.

As regards this clone: Which antigen it targets is not known. One base away there is no much larger clone; base qualities are not given.

CD4+ T cells from unexposed donors were collected before the COVID-19 pandemic (2011-2018). Naive and memory CD4+ T cells were separated from cryopreserved PBMCs by CD4 enrichment followed by EasySep naive CD4+ T cell enrichment. Leukapheresis product for the unexposed donors was purchased commercially. Ficoll-Paque PLUS gradient centrifugation was used to isolate PBMCs from leukapheresis product or whole blood. PBMCs were either cryopreserved at -140 degrees C or used fresh in the expansion assay. The QIAamp Micro DNA Kit was used to extract genomic DNA from the CD4+ T cells. V is cut by 0 bases and J by 9 bases, and the space between the germline ends is 18 bases. The CDR3 contains 16 residues, cysteine and phenylalanine counted. The read is trimmed to its CDR3 DNA, 48 bases read in frame from base 1. Deep-resolution immunoSEQ TCR-beta sequencing was performed on DNA from uncultured naive and memory CD4+ T cells. In the original analysis: During preprocessing, nonproductive sequences were removed, as were CDR3s that did not start with C, did not end with F or W, or were shorter than 7 amino acids. Cultured and uncultured naive and memory CD4+ repertoires were searched for previously identified spike- and CEF-reactive CDR3s. Pairwise Levenshtein distance, computed with the stringdist R package after three terminal residues were trimmed from each end, was used as the measure of CDR3 homology. TCRdb stores this immuneACCESS table with in-frame sequences only. Part of the clones is absent; in the studies checked, under half of the shortfall reflects unresolved V genes, and no reason is known for the rest. V and J calls and clone size follow that table, whereas D and trimming were derived from the DNA. Within this sample are about 59,000 clones, with 80% to 90% of them counted one time only. The ten biggest clones cover around 1.5% of the sample.

The origin of this receptor is a human donor in good health. The V gene is TRBV23-1 and the J gene is TRBJ2-1, and possibly TRBD2, on 5 matching bases. TRBV23-1 is an ORF; its function is uncertain. Sequences were obtained from memory CD4+ T cells from PBMCs. The meaning of the sample's cell subset or site label: memory (non-naive) CD4+ T cells. The nucleotide sequence is TGCGCCAGCAGTCAATCCTTGGACTCGGTCGGTCGTGAGCAGTTCTTC. This translates into CASSQSLDSVGREQFF.